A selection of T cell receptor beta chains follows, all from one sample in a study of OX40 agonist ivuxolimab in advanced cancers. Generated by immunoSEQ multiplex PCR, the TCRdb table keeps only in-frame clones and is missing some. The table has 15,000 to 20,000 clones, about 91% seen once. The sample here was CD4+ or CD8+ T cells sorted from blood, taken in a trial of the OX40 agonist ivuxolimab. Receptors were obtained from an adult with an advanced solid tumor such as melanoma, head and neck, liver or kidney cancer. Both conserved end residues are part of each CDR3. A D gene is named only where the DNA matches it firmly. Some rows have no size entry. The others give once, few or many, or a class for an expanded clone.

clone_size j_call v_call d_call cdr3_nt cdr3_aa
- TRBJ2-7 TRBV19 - TGTGCCAGTAGTAATGGGTACTCCGGCGAGCAGTACTTC CASSNGYSGEQYF
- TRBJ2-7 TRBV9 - TGTGCCAGCAGCGTAGCCCAGACTAGTGCTCTGGGCGAGCAGTACTTC CASSVAQTSALGEQYF
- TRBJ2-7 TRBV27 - TGTGCCAGCAGAAACAGAGGGAGCGAGCAGTACTTC CASRNRGSEQYF
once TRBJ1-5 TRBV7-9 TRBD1 TGTGCCAGCAACTCAGGGGGAAATCAGCCCCAGCATTTT CASNSGGNQPQHF
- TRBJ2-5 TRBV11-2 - TGTGCCAGCAGCAATAACGCGCAGGGGAGAGAGACCCAGTACTTC CASSNNAQGRETQYF
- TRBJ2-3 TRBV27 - TGTGCCAGCCAGTCTGGGGTCGTGGGCGCAACAGATACGCAGTATTTT CASQSGVVGATDTQYF
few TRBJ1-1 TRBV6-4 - TGTGCCAGCAGTGATACAACAGTGAACACTGAAGCTTTCTTT CASSDTTVNTEAFF
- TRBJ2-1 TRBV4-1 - TGCGCCAGCAGCCAGCAATGGACTGGCAACAATGAGCAGTTCTTC CASSQQWTGNNEQFF
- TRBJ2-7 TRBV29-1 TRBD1 TGCAGCGCAGGGGACAGGGACGAGCAGTACTTC CSAGDRDEQYF
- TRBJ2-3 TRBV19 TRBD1 TGTGCCAGTAGTATCACTACATTTGACAGGGTGATCACGCAGTATTTT CASSITTFDRVITQYF
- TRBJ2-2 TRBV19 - TGTGCCAGTATCTCGGAAATCACCGGGGAGCTGTTTTTT CASISEITGELFF
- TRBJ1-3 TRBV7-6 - TGTGCCAGCAGCTTAAGACCTCCCCGGAGAGATTACTCTGGAAACACCATATATTTT CASSLRPPRRDYSGNTIYF
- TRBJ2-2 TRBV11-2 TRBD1 TGTGCCAGCAGCCGCCGGGACAGGGGGCGCGTCAGGGAGCTGTTTTTT CASSRRDRGRVRELFF
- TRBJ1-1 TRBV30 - TGTGCCTGGACCCTATACGTGAACACTGAAGCTTTCTTT CAWTLYVNTEAFF
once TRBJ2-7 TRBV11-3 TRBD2 TGTGCCAGCAGCTTAGAGAGGGAGGGTCCCTACGAGCAGTACTTC CASSLEREGPYEQYF
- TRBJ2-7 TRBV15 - TGTGCCACCAAGGAACCAGGGGACTCCTACGAGCAGTACTTC CATKEPGDSYEQYF
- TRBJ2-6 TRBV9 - TGTGCCAGCAGCGTAGAGCCCCCCGGGGCAGGGGCCAACGTCCTGACTTTC CASSVEPPGAGANVLTF
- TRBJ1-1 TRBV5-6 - TGTGCCAGCAGCTTGGGGGGGACTACCCAGCTGACTGAAGCTTTCTTT CASSLGGTTQLTEAFF
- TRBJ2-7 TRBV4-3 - TGCGCCAGCAGCCAGGGATTATCCTACGAGCAGTACTTC CASSQGLSYEQYF
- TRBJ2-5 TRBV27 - TGTGCCAGCAGTTTAAGGCAGCCTCCGTACCAAGAGACCCAGTACTTC CASSLRQPPYQETQYF
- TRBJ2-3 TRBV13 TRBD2 TGTGCCAGCAGCCCTGGCGGGAGCTCCCCCACAGATACGCAGTATTTT CASSPGGSSPTDTQYF
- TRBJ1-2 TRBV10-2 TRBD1 TGCGCCAGCAGGGAGGGACAGCCCTATCTATTTAACTATGGCTACACCTTC CASREGQPYLFNYGYTF
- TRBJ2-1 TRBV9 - TGTGCCAGCAGCGTAGGTGTTAGCCAGGACGAGCAGTTCTTC CASSVGVSQDEQFF
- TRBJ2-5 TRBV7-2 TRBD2 TGTGCCAGCAGCTTGGCGGGGGGATTGGAGACCCAGTACTTC CASSLAGGLETQYF
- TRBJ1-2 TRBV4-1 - TGCGCCAGCGAAGGGCAGCCGGGACGCGAACCACATGGCTACACCTTC CASEGQPGREPHGYTF
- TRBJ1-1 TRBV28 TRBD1 TGTGCCAGCAGTCCTTGGACAGGTATGAACACTGAAGCTTTCTTT CASSPWTGMNTEAFF
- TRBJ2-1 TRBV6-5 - TGTGCCAGCAGCCCCGGTAGCCTCGCCTACAATGAGCAGTTCTTC CASSPGSLAYNEQFF
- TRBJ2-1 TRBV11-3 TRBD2 TGTGCCAGCAGCTTTGGGACTAGCGTCCAGTACAATGAGCAGTTCTTC CASSFGTSVQYNEQFF
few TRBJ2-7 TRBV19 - TGTGCCAGTAGTATAGGGGGAGTTTACGAGCAGTACTTC CASSIGGVYEQYF
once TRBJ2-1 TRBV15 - TGTGCCACCAGCAGAGATTCCGCCCCCCCACACAATGAGCAGTTCTTC CATSRDSAPPHNEQFF
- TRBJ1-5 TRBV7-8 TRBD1 TGTGCCAGCAGCCCGGACGGGACAGGGATCCAGCCCCAGCATTTT CASSPDGTGIQPQHF
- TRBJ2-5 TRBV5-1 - TGCGCCAGCAGCGAGGACCTGGGGCTGGAGACCCAGTACTTC CASSEDLGLETQYF
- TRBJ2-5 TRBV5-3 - TGTGCCAGGTCGAGGGAGACCCAGTACTTC CARSRETQYF
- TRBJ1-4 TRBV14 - TGTGCCAGCAGCCAAGAGATGGGGATTAATGAAAAACTGTTTTTT CASSQEMGINEKLFF
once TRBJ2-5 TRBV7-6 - TGTGCCAGCAGCCCGAGGGCCGCAGGGGAGACCCAGTACTTC CASSPRAAGETQYF
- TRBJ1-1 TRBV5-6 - TGTGCCAGCAGGCACGAAGGACATTTGAACACTGAAGCTTTCTTT CASRHEGHLNTEAFF
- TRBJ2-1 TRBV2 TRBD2 TGTGCCAGCAGCGGCGGGGGTGGGACCTACAATGAGCAGTTCTTC CASSGGGGTYNEQFF
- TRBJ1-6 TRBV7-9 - TGTGCCAGCAGCTTGGCAGGTGGGAATTCACCCCTCCACTTT CASSLAGGNSPLHF
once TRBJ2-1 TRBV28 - TGTGCCAGCAGTTTAGTGGGGGAAGGGTCCTACAATGAGCAGTTCTTC CASSLVGEGSYNEQFF
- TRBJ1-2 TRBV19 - TGTGCCAGTAGTATGGCAGGGGCGTTTTTCGACTATGGCTACACCTTC CASSMAGAFFDYGYTF
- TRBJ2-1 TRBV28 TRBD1 TGTGCCAGCAGTTTCGACAGGGGGGACAATGAGCAGTTCTTC CASSFDRGDNEQFF
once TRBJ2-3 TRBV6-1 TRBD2 TGTGCCAGCCCCAGGAGCGGGACGCCCCCAGATACGCAGTATTTT CASPRSGTPPDTQYF
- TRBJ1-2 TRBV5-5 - TGTGCCAGCAGCTTAGATATGCTGGATGGCTACACCTTC CASSLDMLDGYTF
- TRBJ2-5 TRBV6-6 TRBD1 TGTGCCAGCAGCCTAACCGGGACAGGTTACGGAGAGACCCAGTACTTC CASSLTGTGYGETQYF
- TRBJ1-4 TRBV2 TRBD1 TGTGCCAGCAGGGGGACAGCTTCTAATGAAAAACTGTTTTTT CASRGTASNEKLFF